Listed here are 27 T cell receptor beta chains from one sample, sequenced in a study of OX40 agonist ivuxolimab in advanced cancers. Using immunoSEQ multiplex PCR, the repertoire was profiled, and TCRdb retains in-frame clones only, with some absent. In the table there are approximately 60,000 clones, about four fifths of which are singletons. The sample was CD4+ or CD8+ T cells sorted from blood, taken in a trial of the OX40 agonist ivuxolimab. The receptors shown here come from an adult with an advanced solid tumor such as melanoma, head and neck, liver or kidney cancer.

J is TRBJ1-3 and V is TRBV7-2, with 7 positions matching TRBD1. J lost 14 bases, V lost 5 bases, and 12 bases had no gene match. There are 13 residues in the CDR3. Germline V gene sequence: CDR1 SGHTA, CDR2 FQGNSA. This CDR3 is CASSRPGTDPLYF. As DNA, the CDR3 is TGTGCCAGCAGCCGGCCCGGGACAGATCCGTTATATTTT.

This clone was found a few times. The J gene is TRBJ2-5, the V gene TRBV7-2; D not certain. From germline, CDR1 is SGHTA and CDR2 FQGNSA. The CDR3 covers 15 residues. The V end was cut by 6 bases, the J end by 9 bases, with 23 bases between. CDR3 sequence (DNA): TGTGCCAGCAGTCCCACCGTTGGGTCTCGGGTGGCCCAGTACTTC. It codes for CASSPTVGSRVAQYF. The variable domain in full, completed from reference TRBV7-2 and TRBJ2-5, reads GAGVSQSPSNKVTEKGKDVELRCDPISGHTALYWYRQSLGQGLEFLIYFQGNSAPDKSGLPSDRFSAERTGGSVSTLTIQRTQQEDSAVYLCASSPTVGSRVAQYFGPGTRLLVL.

This chain uses TRBV30 with TRBJ1-1; D perhaps matches TRBD1 (6 bases). V was clipped by 4 bases and J by 10 bases, with 16 bases between them. The CDR3 runs 12 residues. The germline V gene has CDR1 GTSNPN and CDR2 SVGIG (reference sequence). The CDR3 nucleotides are TGTGCCTGGAACCTCTACAGGGAAGGAGCTTTCTTT. It yields the protein CAWNLYREGAFF. Together with reference TRBV30 and TRBJ1-1, the CDR3 gives the full variable domain: SQTIHQWPATLVQPVGSPLSLECTVEGTSNPNLYWYRQAAGRGLQLLFYSVGIGQISSEVPQNLSASRPQDRQFILSSKKLLLSDSGFYLCAWNLYREGAFFGQGTRLTVV.

The gene calls are TRBV5-1 and TRBJ1-1, with D unresolved. The germline CDR1 and CDR2 sequences are SGHRS and YFSETQ. The CDR3 spans 16 residues. Trimming removed 5 bases from V and 0 bases from J, with 17 bases in between. The CDR3 here is CASSEDPNRVNTEAFF. For the CDR3, the DNA is TGCGCCAGCAGTGAAGACCCTAACCGAGTGAACACTGAAGCTTTCTTT.

The rearrangement links TRBV5-5 to TRBJ2-4, with no clear D. The CDR3 is 13 residues long. V was clipped by 0 bases and J by 14 bases, with 15 bases between them. CDR1 SGHKS and CDR2 YYEKEE come from the germline V gene (reference sequence). In nucleotides, the CDR3 is TGTGCCAGCAGCTTGGAGGAGTTCATAACGGAGTACTTC. Its protein is CASSLEEFITEYF.

The table lists this clone with a count of one. The chain combines TRBV10-3 with TRBJ2-3; perhaps TRBD2 as D (6 bases). The V end lost 4 bases, the J end lost 3 bases, and 11 bases lay between the germline ends. Germline values: CDR1 ENHRY, CDR2 SYGVKD. This CDR3 comprises 14 residues. The DNA for the CDR3 is TGTGCCATCAGTGCGGCGGGGATGACAGATACGCAGTATTTT. Encoded protein: CAISAAGMTDTQYF.

V usage is TRBV6-1 and J usage is TRBJ2-3; 9 bases are shared with TRBD2. The germline CDR1 and CDR2 sequences are MNHNS and SASEGT. The CDR3 spans 15 residues. V was clipped by 4 bases and J by 4 bases; unmatched bases: 6. Written as DNA, the CDR3 is TGTGCCAGCAGTGGTGGACTAGCGTGGTCAGATACGCAGTATTTT. Its protein is CASSGGLAWSDTQYF.

The J gene is TRBJ1-2, the V gene TRBV5-4, with 7 bases identical to TRBD1. The CDR3 consists of 12 residues. Germline V lookup: CDR1 SGHNT, CDR2 YYREEE (reference sequence). V lost 0 bases to trimming and J lost 12 bases; unmatched junction nucleotides: 5. In DNA form, the CDR3 reads TGTGCCAGCAGCTTGGAGAGGGGGCAAGACACCTTC. It yields the protein CASSLERGQDTF.

This chain joins TRBV30 and TRBJ2-1; the match to TRBD2 covers 10 bases. Germline CDR1 and CDR2: GTSNPN and SVGIG (reference sequence). The CDR3 contains 15 residues. V gave up 0 bases and J gave up 5 bases; unmatched junction bases: 4. The CDR3 spells CAWSVRAGGHNEQFF. The DNA of the CDR3 is TGTGCCTGGAGTGTAAGAGCGGGGGGGCACAATGAGCAGTTCTTC.

This sequence joins TRBV2 and TRBJ2-5, with D possibly matching TRBD1 (6 bases). CDR1 and CDR2 from the germline V gene are SNHLY and FYNNEI. The CDR3 extends over 15 amino acids. V was pared by 6 bases and J by 1 base, with 15 bases between. The CDR3 DNA sequence: TGTGCCAGCAGCAGTGGACAGAACCTCCAAGAGACCCAGTACTTC. It encodes CASSSGQNLQETQYF.

J is TRBJ1-1 and V is TRBV30, with D perhaps matching TRBD1 (5 bases). The CDR3 consists of 12 residues. In germline, CDR1 is GTSNPN, CDR2 SVGIG (reference sequence). Trimming left V 6 bases short and J 4 bases short, with 12 bases between. The CDR3 loop is CACTAGGTEAFF. Written as DNA, the CDR3 is TGTGCCTGCACCGCCGGGGGCACTGAAGCTTTCTTT.

The chain uses TRBV5-8 and TRBJ2-1; D possibly corresponds to TRBD1 (6 bases). CDR1 is SGHTS, CDR2 YDEGEE, per germline. The ends were cut back, 9 bases at V and 8 bases at J, with 15 bases in the middle. CDR3 size: 12 residues. DNA for the CDR3: TGTGCCACTAACGAACAGGGCTATGAGCAGTTCTTC. Translated: CATNEQGYEQFF.

V usage is TRBV7-8 and J usage is TRBJ2-1; TRBD1 agrees at 8 bases. Germline V lookup: CDR1 SGHVS, CDR2 FQNEAQ. The V gene end was trimmed by 2 bases and the J gene end by 4 bases; junction bases not matched to a gene: 10. The CDR3 totals 17 residues. The CDR3 bases are TGTGCCAGCAGCTTAAGAGGTGTCGGACAGGGTTACAATGAGCAGTTCTTC. This encodes CASSLRGVGQGYNEQFF.

This chain links TRBV5-5 with TRBJ2-7; D remains ambiguous. This CDR3 spans 12 amino acids. From germline, CDR1 is SGHKS and CDR2 YYEKEE (reference sequence). Deletions cut 5 bases from V and 4 bases from J, with 10 bases between. CDR3 sequence: CASSVRSYEQYF. The CDR3 coding sequence is TGTGCCAGCAGTGTTCGCAGTTACGAGCAGTACTTC.

V usage is TRBV4-3 and J usage is TRBJ1-2; D uncertain. The CDR3 has 15 residues. Trimming removed 0 bases from V and 4 bases from J, with 12 bases in between. Germline V gene lookup returns CDR1 LGHNA and CDR2 YSLEER. In DNA, the CDR3 is TGCGCCAGCAGCCAAGATCATCGGGTTACCTATGGCTACACCTTC. Its translation is CASSQDHRVTYGYTF.

The sample holds a few counts of this clone. The chain carries TRBV7-9 and TRBJ1-6, with D uncertain. Germline loops: CDR1 SEHNR, CDR2 FQNEAQ (reference sequence). The V gene lost 3 bases and the J gene lost 11 bases, with 8 bases spanning the gap. The CDR3 totals 12 residues. The CDR3: CASSFTGTPLHF. In nucleotides, the CDR3 is TGTGCCAGCAGCTTCACTGGGACACCCCTCCACTTT.

This clone was observed a single time. The chain uses TRBV19 and TRBJ1-5; 9 bases are a match to TRBD1. Germline V gives CDR1 LNHDA, CDR2 SQIVND (reference sequence). V trimming: 7 bases; J trimming: 7 bases; junction bases outside the gene matches: 8. The CDR3 is 14 amino acids. The CDR3 DNA is TGTGCCAGTAAGGAGGGACAGGGAGGACAGCCCCAGCATTTT. Translation gives CASKEGQGGQPQHF.

This sequence joins TRBV5-1 and TRBJ2-1; D not resolved. The ends were cut back, 4 bases at V and 2 bases at J, with 13 bases in the middle. The germline V gene has CDR1 SGHRS and CDR2 YFSETQ. The CDR3 has 15 amino acids. The CDR3 loop is CASSPRTETYNEQFF. DNA of the CDR3: TGCGCCAGCAGCCCCCGGACCGAAACCTACAATGAGCAGTTCTTC.

The chain links TRBV6-5 to TRBJ2-1, with a weak D call TRBD1 (5 bases). CDR3 length: 15 amino acids. The germline CDR1 and CDR2 sequences are MNHEY and SVGAGI. Trimming removed 11 bases from V and 6 bases from J, with 23 bases in between. CDR3 sequence reads: CAANHLTQDGNEQFF. In nucleotides, the CDR3 is TGTGCCGCGAACCATCTGACACAGGACGGCAATGAGCAGTTCTTC.

This clone has a count of ten or more. This chain uses TRBV15 with TRBJ1-6; D ambiguous. Germline CDR1 reads LNHNV; CDR2 reads YYDKDF (reference sequence). V shed 0 bases and J shed 6 bases, with 9 bases lying between them. The CDR3 extends over 15 amino acids. The CDR3 DNA reads TGTGCCACCAGCAGAGATAAGGCCAGTAATTCACCCCTCCACTTT. Amino acid sequence: CATSRDKASNSPLHF.

The V gene is TRBV2, the J gene TRBJ2-1, with TRBD2 matching over 12 bases. The CDR3 consists of 15 residues. After removal of 6 bases from V and 2 bases from J, the junction contained 2 bases not matched to a gene. Germline V lookup: CDR1 SNHLY, CDR2 FYNNEI. CDR3 nucleotides: TGTGCCAGCAGAGGACTAGCGGGGCCCTACAATGAGCAGTTCTTC. The encoded protein is CASRGLAGPYNEQFF. Variable domain in full (rest from reference TRBV2 and TRBJ2-1): EPEVTQTPSHQVTQMGQEVILRCVPISNHLYFYWYRQILGQKVEFLVSFYNNEISEKSEIFDDQFSVERPDGSNFTLKIRSTKLEDSAMYFCASRGLAGPYNEQFFGPGTRLTVL.

The chain links TRBV4-2 to TRBJ2-2; D is possibly TRBD1 (5 bases). The CDR3 is made up of 16 amino acids. V gave up 4 bases and J gave up 2 bases, with 14 bases separating them. Germline assignment: CDR1 LGHNA and CDR2 YNFKEQ. The CDR3 sequence is CASSPETALNTGELFF. CDR3 DNA: TGTGCCAGCAGCCCAGAGACAGCACTAAACACCGGGGAGCTGTTTTTT.

This chain connects TRBV5-5 to TRBJ2-7; perhaps TRBD1 as D (6 bases). Germline V lookup: CDR1 SGHKS, CDR2 YYEKEE (reference sequence). The CDR3 contains 14 residues. V shed 2 bases and J shed 3 bases, with 12 bases lying between them. The CDR3 DNA reads TGTGCCAGCAGCTTCGGCAGGGGAGTCTACGAGCAGTACTTC. Protein: CASSFGRGVYEQYF.

This chain uses TRBV4-2 with TRBJ2-3; 8 positions match TRBD2. Germline V gene sequence: CDR1 LGHNA, CDR2 YNFKEQ. The CDR3 is made up of 17 amino acids. The trim removed 0 bases at V and 2 bases at J, leaving 7 bases unmatched. CDR3 in amino acids: CASSQDLQRGNTDTQYF. The CDR3 DNA is TGTGCCAGCAGCCAAGATCTCCAGCGGGGGAACACAGATACGCAGTATTTT.

The rearrangement joins TRBV12-5 to TRBJ2-2; 9 bases map to TRBD2. V dropped 2 bases and J dropped 4; count of bases not matched to a gene: 5. The CDR3 loop spans 16 amino acids. Germline V gene lookup returns CDR1 LGHNT and CDR2 FRNRAP. The CDR3 protein is CASGLSLAGTTGELFF. For the CDR3, the DNA is TGTGCTAGTGGTTTGTCCCTAGCGGGGACCACCGGGGAGCTGTTTTTT.

This chain links TRBV19 with TRBJ1-4; TRBD1 agrees at 8 bases. This CDR3 region has 15 residues. Germline V CDR1 and CDR2: LNHDA, SQIVND (reference sequence). Trimming cost V 2 bases and J 2 bases; bases outside gene matches: 1. The CDR3 is CASSISGGTNEKLFF. The CDR3 DNA follows: TGTGCCAGTAGTATATCAGGGGGCACTAATGAAAAACTGTTTTTT.

This clone occurred a few times. A junction boundary mismatches the germline segment, possibly from a read error. The V and J genes are TRBV19 and TRBJ2-7; no clear D. The CDR3 runs to 10 residues. The germline CDR1 and CDR2 sequences are LNHDA and SQIVND (reference sequence). This CDR3 is CASCIYEQYF. The CDR3 DNA reads TGTGCCAGTTGTATCTACGAGCAGTACTTC. The full variable domain, with the rest looked up from reference TRBV19 and TRBJ2-7, is DGGITQSPKYLFRKEGQNVTLSCEQNLNHDAMYWYRQDPGQGLRLIYYSQIVNDFQKGDIAEGYSVSREKKESFPLTVTSAQKNPTAFYLCASCIYEQYFGPGTRLTVT.